These T cell receptor beta chains were read from a single sample in a study of shared clonotypes between healthy human individuals. Measured with immunoSEQ multiplex PCR; TCRdb has only the in-frame clones, and not every one. This repertoire shows hundreds of thousands of clones, about 98% found once; its top ten account for 0.25% to 0.35%. The specimen sequenced was naive CD8+ T cells sorted from blood. The receptors were sampled from a man younger than 45 in good health. Each CDR3 is given with its conserved first and last residue. D genes are given only for firm matches. Expanded clones get a size class; other rows say once, few or many, or leave the size out.

CDR3: CASSIPGSSYNEQFF
DNA: TGTGCCAGTAGTATTCCCGGGAGCTCCTACAATGAGCAGTTCTTC
length: 15
J: TRBJ2-1
V: TRBV19
size: NA
D: NA

CDR3: CASRHGTSGRGSSYNEQFF
DNA: TGTGCCAGCAGACATGGGACTAGCGGGAGGGGGAGCTCCTACAATGAGCAGTTCTTC
length: 19
J: TRBJ2-1
V: TRBV7-9
size: NA
D: TRBD2

CDR3: CASSPLSGRTKNIQYF
DNA: TGCGCCAGCAGCCCCCTTAGCGGGCGGACCAAAAACATTCAGTACTTC
length: 16
J: TRBJ2-4
V: TRBV4-1
size: NA
D: TRBD2

CDR3: CASSARQFLGYGYTF
DNA: TGTGCCAGCAGCGCAAGACAGTTCCTCGGCTATGGCTACACCTTC
length: 15
J: TRBJ1-2
V: TRBV9
size: NA
D: NA

CDR3: CASSVVGRRDNEQFF
DNA: TGTGCCAGCAGCGTAGTGGGGCGGCGGGACAATGAGCAGTTCTTC
length: 15
J: TRBJ2-1
V: TRBV9
size: NA
D: NA

CDR3: CASSLLLSEAFF
DNA: TGTGCCAGCAGCTTATTACTAAGTGAAGCTTTCTTT
length: 12
J: TRBJ1-1
V: TRBV7-9
size: NA
D: NA

CDR3: CASSRLANSYNEQFF
DNA: TGTGCCAGTAGTCGACTAGCGAACTCCTACAATGAGCAGTTCTTC
length: 15
J: TRBJ2-1
V: TRBV19
size: NA
D: TRBD2

CDR3: CASSFASMETQYF
DNA: TGTGCCAGCAGCTTTGCGAGTATGGAGACCCAGTACTTC
length: 13
J: TRBJ2-5
V: TRBV11-2
size: NA
D: NA

CDR3: CASSLQGPTGELFF
DNA: TGCGCCAGCAGCCTACAGGGGCCCACCGGGGAGCTGTTTTTT
length: 14
J: TRBJ2-2
V: TRBV4-1
size: NA
D: TRBD1

CDR3: CASSLSGRANEQFF
DNA: TGCGCCAGCAGCTTGAGCGGGAGGGCCAATGAGCAGTTCTTC
length: 14
J: TRBJ2-1
V: TRBV5-1
size: NA
D: TRBD2

CDR3: CASSLYRGYEQYF
DNA: TGTGCCAGCAGCCTTTACAGGGGATACGAGCAGTACTTC
length: 13
J: TRBJ2-7
V: TRBV11-2
size: NA
D: TRBD1

CDR3: CASSETGGVYEQYF
DNA: TGTGCCAGCAGCGAGACAGGGGGTGTCTACGAGCAGTACTTC
length: 14
J: TRBJ2-7
V: TRBV5-5
size: NA
D: TRBD1

CDR3: CASHRTSGRGWPYNEQFF
DNA: TGCGCCAGCCATCGGACTAGCGGGAGGGGGTGGCCCTACAATGAGCAGTTCTTC
length: 18
J: TRBJ2-1
V: TRBV5-1
size: NA
D: TRBD2

CDR3: CASSLGPRGPQPQHF
DNA: TGTGCCAGCTCCCTCGGACCTCGGGGTCCTCAGCCCCAGCATTTT
length: 15
J: TRBJ1-5
V: TRBV13
size: NA
D: NA

CDR3: CASSLWAGNTIYF
DNA: TGTGCCAGCAGCTTGTGGGCTGGAAACACCATATATTTT
length: 13
J: TRBJ1-3
V: TRBV5-4
size: NA
D: NA

CDR3: CATPQSSRGQETQYF
DNA: TGCGCCACCCCTCAATCGTCCAGGGGTCAAGAGACCCAGTACTTC
length: 15
J: TRBJ2-5
V: TRBV23-1
size: once
D: NA

CDR3: CASSLELAGGPYEQYF
DNA: TGTGCCAGCAGCTTAGAGCTGGCGGGAGGGCCCTACGAGCAGTACTTC
length: 16
J: TRBJ2-7
V: TRBV11-2
size: once
D: TRBD2

CDR3: CASSLIGLEGEQFF
DNA: TGTGCCAGCAGCTTGATCGGACTAGAGGGTGAGCAGTTCTTC
length: 14
J: TRBJ2-1
V: TRBV5-4
size: once
D: TRBD2

CDR3: CASSSTQDTAGELFF
DNA: TGCGCCAGCAGCTCAACTCAGGACACCGCCGGGGAGCTGTTTTTT
length: 15
J: TRBJ2-2
V: TRBV5-1
size: NA
D: NA

CDR3: CAISESSGNYGYTF
DNA: TGTGCCATCAGTGAGTCATCGGGGAACTATGGCTACACCTTC
length: 14
J: TRBJ1-2
V: TRBV10-3
size: NA
D: NA

CDR3: CAWSVLASGSPDTQYF
DNA: TGTGCCTGGAGTGTTTTGGCTAGCGGGAGTCCAGATACGCAGTATTTT
length: 16
J: TRBJ2-3
V: TRBV30
size: NA
D: TRBD2

CDR3: CASSLFGMDHNEQFF
DNA: TGTGCCAGCAGTTTATTCGGAATGGACCACAATGAGCAGTTCTTC
length: 15
J: TRBJ2-1
V: TRBV27
size: NA
D: NA

CDR3: CSVDTGGESYEQYF
DNA: TGCAGCGTTGATACAGGGGGCGAATCCTACGAGCAGTACTTC
length: 14
J: TRBJ2-7
V: TRBV29-1
size: NA
D: TRBD1

CDR3: CASSSRGATTDTQYF
DNA: TGTGCCAGCAGCTCTAGAGGTGCAACCACAGATACGCAGTATTTT
length: 15
J: TRBJ2-3
V: TRBV11-2
size: NA
D: NA

CDR3: CASSEEDRGTSYEQYF
DNA: TGTGCCAGCAGTGAAGAAGACAGGGGGACCTCCTACGAGCAGTACTTC
length: 16
J: TRBJ2-7
V: TRBV6-1
size: NA
D: TRBD1

CDR3: CASSDASTGELFF
DNA: TGTGCCAGCAGTGATGCCAGCACCGGGGAGCTGTTTTTT
length: 13
J: TRBJ2-2
V: TRBV2
size: NA
D: NA

CDR3: CASSGWEGTNYGYTF
DNA: TGTGCCAGCAGTGGTTGGGAGGGCACTAACTATGGCTACACCTTC
length: 15
J: TRBJ1-2
V: TRBV2
size: NA
D: NA